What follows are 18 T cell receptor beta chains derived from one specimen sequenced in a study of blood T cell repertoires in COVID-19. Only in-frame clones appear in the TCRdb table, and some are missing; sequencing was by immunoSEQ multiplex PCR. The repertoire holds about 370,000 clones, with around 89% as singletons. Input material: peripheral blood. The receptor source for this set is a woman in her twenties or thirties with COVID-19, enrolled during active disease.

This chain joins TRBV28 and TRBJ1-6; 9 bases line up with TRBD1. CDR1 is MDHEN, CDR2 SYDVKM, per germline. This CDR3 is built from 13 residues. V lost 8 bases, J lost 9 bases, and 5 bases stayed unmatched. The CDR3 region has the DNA TGTGCCAGCCGACAGGGGGGAAGTTCACCCCTCCACTTT. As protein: CASRQGGSSPLHF.

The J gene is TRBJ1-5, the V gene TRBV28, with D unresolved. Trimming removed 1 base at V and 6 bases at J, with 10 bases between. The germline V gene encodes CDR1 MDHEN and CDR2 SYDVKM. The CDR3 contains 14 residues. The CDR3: CASSLYAFGQPQHF. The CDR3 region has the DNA TGTGCCAGCAGTTTATACGCGTTCGGTCAGCCCCAGCATTTT. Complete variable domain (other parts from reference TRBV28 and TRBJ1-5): DVKVTQSSRYLVKRTGEKVFLECVQDMDHENMFWYRQDPGLGLRLIYFSYDVKMKEKGDIPEGYSVSREKKERFSLILESASTNQTSMYLCASSLYAFGQPQHFGDGTRLSIL.

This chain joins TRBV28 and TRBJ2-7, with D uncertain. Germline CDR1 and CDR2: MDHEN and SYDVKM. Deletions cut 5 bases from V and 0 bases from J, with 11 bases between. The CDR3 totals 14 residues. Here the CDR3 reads CASSPRSSSYEQYF. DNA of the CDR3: TGTGCCAGCAGTCCCCGTTCCAGCTCCTACGAGCAGTACTTC.

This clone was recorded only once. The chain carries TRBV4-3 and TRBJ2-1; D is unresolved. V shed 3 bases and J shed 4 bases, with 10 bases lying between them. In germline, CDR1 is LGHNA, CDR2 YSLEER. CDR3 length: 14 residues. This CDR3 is CASSQAQVYNEQFF. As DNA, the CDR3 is TGCGCCAGCAGCCAGGCTCAGGTTTACAATGAGCAGTTCTTC.

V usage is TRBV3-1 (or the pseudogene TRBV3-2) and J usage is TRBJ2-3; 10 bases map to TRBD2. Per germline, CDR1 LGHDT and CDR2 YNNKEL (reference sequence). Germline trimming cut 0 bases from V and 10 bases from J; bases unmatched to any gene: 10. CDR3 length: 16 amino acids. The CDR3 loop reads CASSQEGLAGAKAQYF. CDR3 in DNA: TGTGCCAGCAGCCAAGAAGGGCTAGCGGGGGCGAAAGCGCAGTATTTT.

The CDR3 DNA is TGCGCCAGCAGCCCGACGCCGGGACTAGCGGCATTCTTCTCCTACAATGAGCAGTTCTTC. This translates into CASSPTPGLAAFFSYNEQFF. The V call is TRBV5-1, the J call TRBJ2-1; 11 positions agree with TRBD2. Losses at the gene ends were 4 bases for V and 0 bases for J; bases not matched to a gene: 15. This CDR3 has 20 amino acids. Per germline, CDR1 SGHRS and CDR2 YFSETQ.

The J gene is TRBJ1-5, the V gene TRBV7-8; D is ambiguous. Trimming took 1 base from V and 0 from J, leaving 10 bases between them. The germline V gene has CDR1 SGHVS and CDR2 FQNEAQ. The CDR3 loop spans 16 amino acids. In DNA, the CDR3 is TGTGCCAGCAGCTTAGTGGGCCGATATAGCAATCAGCCCCAGCATTTT. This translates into CASSLVGRYSNQPQHF. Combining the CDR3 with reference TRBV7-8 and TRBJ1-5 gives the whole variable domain GAGVSQSPRYKVAKRGQDVALRCDPISGHVSLFWYQQALGQGPEFLTYFQNEAQLDKSGLPSDRFFAERPEGSVSTLKIQRTQQEDSAVYLCASSLVGRYSNQPQHFGDGTRLSIL.

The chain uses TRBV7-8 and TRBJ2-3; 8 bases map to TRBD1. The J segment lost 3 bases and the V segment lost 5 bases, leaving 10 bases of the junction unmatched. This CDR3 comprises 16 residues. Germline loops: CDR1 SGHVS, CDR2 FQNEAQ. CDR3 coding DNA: TGTGCCAGCAGCCCTCGGACAGGGACGGGAACAGATACGCAGTATTTT. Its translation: CASSPRTGTGTDTQYF.

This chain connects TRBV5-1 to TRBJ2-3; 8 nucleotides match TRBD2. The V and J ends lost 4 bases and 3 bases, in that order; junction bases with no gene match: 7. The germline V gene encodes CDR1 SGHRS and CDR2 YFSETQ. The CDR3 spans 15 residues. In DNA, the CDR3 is TGCGCCAGCAGCCTCGCGGGGGGCGGGACAGATACGCAGTATTTT. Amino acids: CASSLAGGGTDTQYF.

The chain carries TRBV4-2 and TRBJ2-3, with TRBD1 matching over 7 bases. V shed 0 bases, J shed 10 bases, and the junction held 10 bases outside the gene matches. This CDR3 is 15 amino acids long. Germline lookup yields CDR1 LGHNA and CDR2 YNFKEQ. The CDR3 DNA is TGTGCCAGCAGCCAAGATGGGAGTGAAGGGGGCGCGCAGTATTTT. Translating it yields CASSQDGSEGGAQYF.

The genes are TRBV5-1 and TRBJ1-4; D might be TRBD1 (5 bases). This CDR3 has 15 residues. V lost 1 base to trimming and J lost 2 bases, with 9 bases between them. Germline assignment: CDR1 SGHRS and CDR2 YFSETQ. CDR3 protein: CASSLTGPTNEKLFF. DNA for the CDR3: TGCGCCAGCAGCTTGACAGGTCCCACTAATGAAAAACTGTTTTTT.

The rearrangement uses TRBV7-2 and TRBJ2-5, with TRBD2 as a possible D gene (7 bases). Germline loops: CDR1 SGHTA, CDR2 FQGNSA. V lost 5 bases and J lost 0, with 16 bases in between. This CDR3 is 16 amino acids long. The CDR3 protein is CASSPGASGYQETQYF. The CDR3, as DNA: TGTGCCAGCAGCCCAGGGGCTAGCGGATACCAAGAGACCCAGTACTTC. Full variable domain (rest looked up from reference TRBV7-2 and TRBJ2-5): GAGVSQSPSNKVTEKGKDVELRCDPISGHTALYWYRQSLGQGLEFLIYFQGNSAPDKSGLPSDRFSAERTGGSVSTLTIQRTQQEDSAVYLCASSPGASGYQETQYFGPGTRLLVL.

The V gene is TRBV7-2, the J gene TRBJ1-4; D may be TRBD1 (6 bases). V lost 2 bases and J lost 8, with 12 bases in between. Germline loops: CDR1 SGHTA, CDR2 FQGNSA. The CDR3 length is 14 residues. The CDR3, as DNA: TGTGCCAGCAGCTTAAACAGGGTAGGAGAAAAACTGTTTTTT. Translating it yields CASSLNRVGEKLFF.

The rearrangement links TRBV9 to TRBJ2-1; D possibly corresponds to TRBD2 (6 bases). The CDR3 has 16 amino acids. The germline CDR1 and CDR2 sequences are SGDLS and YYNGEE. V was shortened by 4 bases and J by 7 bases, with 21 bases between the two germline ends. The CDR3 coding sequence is TGTGCCAGCAGCCCCCGCGGGGACGGAACCTGGAATGAGCAGTTCTTC. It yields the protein CASSPRGDGTWNEQFF.

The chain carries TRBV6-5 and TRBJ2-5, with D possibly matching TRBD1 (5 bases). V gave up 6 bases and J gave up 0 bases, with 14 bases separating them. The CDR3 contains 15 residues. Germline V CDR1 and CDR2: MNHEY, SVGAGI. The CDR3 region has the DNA TGTGCCAGCAGCCTTCAGGGCCCGTACCAAGAGACCCAGTACTTC. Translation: CASSLQGPYQETQYF.

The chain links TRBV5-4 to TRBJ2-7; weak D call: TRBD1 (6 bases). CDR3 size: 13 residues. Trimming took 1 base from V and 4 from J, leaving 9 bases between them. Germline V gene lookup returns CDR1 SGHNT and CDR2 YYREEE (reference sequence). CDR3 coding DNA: TGTGCCAGCAGCTTGCAGGGGATGTACGAGCAGTACTTC. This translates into CASSLQGMYEQYF. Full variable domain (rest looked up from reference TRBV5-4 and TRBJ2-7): ETGVTQSPTHLIKTRGQQVTLRCSSQSGHNTVSWYQQALGQGPQFIFQYYREEENGRGNFPPRFSGLQFPNYSSELNVNALELDDSALYLCASSLQGMYEQYFGPGTRLTVT.

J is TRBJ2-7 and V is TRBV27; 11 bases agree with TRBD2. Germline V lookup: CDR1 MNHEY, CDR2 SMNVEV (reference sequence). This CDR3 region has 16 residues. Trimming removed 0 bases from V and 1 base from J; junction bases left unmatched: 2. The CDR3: CASSLSLAGGSYEQYF. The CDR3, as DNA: TGTGCCAGCAGTTTATCCTTAGCGGGGGGGTCCTACGAGCAGTACTTC.

Here the CDR3 DNA reads TGTGCCAGTAGTATCCCGGGACTAGCGGGGAGCTCGGATACGCAGTATTTT. Translating it yields CASSIPGLAGSSDTQYF. V is TRBV19 and J is TRBJ2-3, with 13 bases that match TRBD2. This CDR3 has 17 residues. Losses at the gene ends were 3 bases for V and 6 bases for J; bases not matched to a gene: 9. Germline assignment: CDR1 LNHDA and CDR2 SQIVND (reference sequence).